These T cell receptor beta chains were read from a single sample in a study of blood T cell repertoires in COVID-19. TCRdb's table, derived via immunoSEQ multiplex PCR, lists solely in-frame clones and lacks some. Of roughly 150,000 clones in the sample, 75% to 90% are singletons; the top ten hold roughly 15%. Sample: peripheral blood. The receptor set was obtained from a woman between 35 and 50 years old with acute or convalescent COVID-19. Both conserved end residues are part of each CDR3. A D gene is named only where the DNA matches it firmly. Expanded clones are given a class, and other clones once, few, many or no size at all.

-	TRBV28	TRBJ2-1	-	TGTGCCAGCAGCTGGCAGGGATCCTACAATGAGCAGTTCTTC	CASSWQGSYNEQFF
-	TRBV19	TRBJ1-1	-	TGTGCCAGTAAGGGGGACCCCCTGAACACTGAAGCTTTCTTT	CASKGDPLNTEAFF
-	TRBV28	TRBJ2-6	-	TGTGCCAGCAGGTTTTACACAGGGACCGGGGCCAACGTCCTGACTTTC	CASRFYTGTGANVLTF
-	TRBV7-9	TRBJ2-1	-	TGTGCCAGCAGCCCATACAATGAGCAGTTCTTC	CASSPYNEQFF
once	TRBV5-4	TRBJ1-2	TRBD1	TGTGCCAGCAGCCCATTGGACAGGGGCTATGGCTACACCTTC	CASSPLDRGYGYTF
-	TRBV19	TRBJ1-5	-	TGTGCCAGTAGGGTCGGGTTGATTAGCAATCAGCCCCAGCATTTT	CASRVGLISNQPQHF
-	TRBV11-3	TRBJ2-3	-	TGTGCCAGCAGCGAAAGGGGGTCAAGCACAGATACGCAGTATTTT	CASSERGSSTDTQYF
-	TRBV13	TRBJ1-3	-	TGTGCCGGTTCCACCGGGAACTCTGGAAACACCATATATTTT	CAGSTGNSGNTIYF
-	TRBV7-2	TRBJ2-7	TRBD2	TGTGCCAGCAGCCCGTGGACTAGCGAGTACGAGCAGTACTTC	CASSPWTSEYEQYF
-	TRBV18	TRBJ2-7	TRBD1	TGTGCCAGCTCGGAGGGGACAGGACCCTACGAGCAGTACTTC	CASSEGTGPYEQYF
-	TRBV28	TRBJ2-3	-	TGTGCCAGCAATCAGGGAAAGTACACAGATACGCAGTATTTT	CASNQGKYTDTQYF
-	TRBV6-2/TRBV6-3	TRBJ2-3	TRBD2	TGTGCCAGCAGTGAGACCGCCGCGGGGGTTTCAGCCCCAGATACGCAGTATTTT	CASSETAAGVSAPDTQYF
-	TRBV5-6	TRBJ2-1	TRBD2	TGTGCCAGCAGCTTGTATCTTTTCCAGCGGGGGAGCTCCTACAATGAGCAGTTCTTC	CASSLYLFQRGSSYNEQFF
once	TRBV7-3	TRBJ2-1	TRBD1	TGTGCCAGCAGCTTGGGGACAGGAAACTCCTACAATGAGCAGTTCTTC	CASSLGTGNSYNEQFF
-	TRBV6-5	TRBJ1-5	TRBD1	TGTGCCAGCACCTCCTTCGAGGGGGCCGATCAGCCCCAGCATTTT	CASTSFEGADQPQHF
-	TRBV2	TRBJ1-1	-	TGTGCCAGCAGTGACAGGGCGAAAACTGAAGCTTTCTTT	CASSDRAKTEAFF
-	TRBV19	TRBJ2-5	TRBD2	TGTGCCAGTAGTCAGGGCGGGAGGTTAGAGACCCAGTACTTC	CASSQGGRLETQYF